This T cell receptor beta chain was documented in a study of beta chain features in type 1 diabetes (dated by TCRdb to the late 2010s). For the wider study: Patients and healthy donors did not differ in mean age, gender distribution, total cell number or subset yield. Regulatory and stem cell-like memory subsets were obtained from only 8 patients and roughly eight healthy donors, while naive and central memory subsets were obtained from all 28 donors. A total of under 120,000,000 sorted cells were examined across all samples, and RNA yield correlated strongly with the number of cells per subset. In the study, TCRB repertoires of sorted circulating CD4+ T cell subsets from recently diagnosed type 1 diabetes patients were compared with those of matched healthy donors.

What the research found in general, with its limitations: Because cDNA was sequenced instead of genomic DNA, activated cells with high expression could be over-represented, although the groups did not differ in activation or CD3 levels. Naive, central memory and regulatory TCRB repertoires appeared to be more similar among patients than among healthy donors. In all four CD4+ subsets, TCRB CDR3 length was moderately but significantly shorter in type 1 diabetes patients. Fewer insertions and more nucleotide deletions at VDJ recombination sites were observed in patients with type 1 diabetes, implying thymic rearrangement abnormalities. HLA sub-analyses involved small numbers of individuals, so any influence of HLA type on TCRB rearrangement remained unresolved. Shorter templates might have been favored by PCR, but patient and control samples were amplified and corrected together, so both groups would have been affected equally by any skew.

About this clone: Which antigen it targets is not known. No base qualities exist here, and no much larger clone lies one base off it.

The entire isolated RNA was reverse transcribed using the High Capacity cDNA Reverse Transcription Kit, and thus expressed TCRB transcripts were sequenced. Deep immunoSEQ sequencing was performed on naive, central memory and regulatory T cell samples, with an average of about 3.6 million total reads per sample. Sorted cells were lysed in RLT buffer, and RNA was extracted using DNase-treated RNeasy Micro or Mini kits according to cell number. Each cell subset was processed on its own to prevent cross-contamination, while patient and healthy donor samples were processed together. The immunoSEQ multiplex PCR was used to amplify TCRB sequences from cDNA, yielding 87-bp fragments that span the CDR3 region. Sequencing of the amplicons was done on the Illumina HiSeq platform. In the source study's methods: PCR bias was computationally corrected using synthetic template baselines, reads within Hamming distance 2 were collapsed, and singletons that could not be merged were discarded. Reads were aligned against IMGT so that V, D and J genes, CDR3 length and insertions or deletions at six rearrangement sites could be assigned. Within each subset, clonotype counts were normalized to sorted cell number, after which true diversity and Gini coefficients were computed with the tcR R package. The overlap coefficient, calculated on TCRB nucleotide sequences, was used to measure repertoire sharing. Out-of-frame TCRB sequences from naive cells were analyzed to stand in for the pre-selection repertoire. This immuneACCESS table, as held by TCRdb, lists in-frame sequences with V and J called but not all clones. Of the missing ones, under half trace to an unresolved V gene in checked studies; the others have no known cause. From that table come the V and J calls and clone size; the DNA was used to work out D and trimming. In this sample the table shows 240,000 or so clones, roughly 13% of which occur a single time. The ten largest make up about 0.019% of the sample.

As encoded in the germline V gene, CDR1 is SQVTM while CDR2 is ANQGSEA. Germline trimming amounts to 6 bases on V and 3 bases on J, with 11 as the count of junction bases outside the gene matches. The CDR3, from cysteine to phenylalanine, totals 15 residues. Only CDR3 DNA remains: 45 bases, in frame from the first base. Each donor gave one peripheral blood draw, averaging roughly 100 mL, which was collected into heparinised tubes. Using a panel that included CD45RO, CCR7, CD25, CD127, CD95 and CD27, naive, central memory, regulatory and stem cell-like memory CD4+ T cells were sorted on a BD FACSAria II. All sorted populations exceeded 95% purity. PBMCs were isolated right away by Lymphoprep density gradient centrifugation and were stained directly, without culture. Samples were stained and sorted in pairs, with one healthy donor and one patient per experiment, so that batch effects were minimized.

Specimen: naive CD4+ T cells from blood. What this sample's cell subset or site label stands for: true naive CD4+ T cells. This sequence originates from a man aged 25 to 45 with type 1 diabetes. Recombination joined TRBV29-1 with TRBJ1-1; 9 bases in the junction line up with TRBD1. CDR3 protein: CSVGRGQGVDTEAFF. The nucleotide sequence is TGCAGCGTCGGAAGGGGACAGGGTGTGGACACTGAAGCTTTCTTT.